This TCR beta chain was identified during a study of cytomegalovirus exposure and HLA in healthy donors (dated by TCRdb to 2017 to 2019). The study in broad terms: In an earlier analysis of some 550 of the donors, 250 to 350 Gb of sequence data and 90 million to 120 million unique TCR beta sequences from approximately 180 million T cells were reported. A later analysis re-examined previously published TCR beta repertoires from several hundred donors and added high-resolution HLA genotyping to investigate patterns of TCR occurrence. The study aimed to test whether cataloging public T cell receptors could reveal signatures of past pathogen exposure. Donor age, sex, ethnicity and CMV serostatus were collected together with the repertoire data. HLA typing included class I and class II loci at four-digit resolution. The study profiled the T cell repertoires of about 640 subjects by immunosequencing and related them to cytomegalovirus serostatus. Roughly 5 DR-DQ haplotypes were handled as single units for association and clustering because linkage in the cohort was strong. In the later analysis, no new phenotypic data were used to find candidate immune exposures; instead, reliance was placed on TCR beta sequences and their occurrence across donors. Among the roughly 400 genotyped donors, approximately 82% belonged to the genetic ancestry cluster associated with self-reported Caucasian donors. In a later genetic analysis, genome-wide SNP genotypes for about 60% of the 666 donors were used, and that subset was treated as a discovery cohort. On average, over 200,000 unique TCR beta nucleotide sequences were sequenced per donor among 398 genotyped donors of the cohort, with about 19% of those sequences being non-productive. A separate validation cohort of approximately 120 different subjects was used in addition to the roughly 720-subject first cohort. Typing coverage varied by locus: roughly 620-640 donors for A, B, C, DRB1 and DQB1; approximately 500 for DQA1; more than 600 for DPA1; approximately 470 for DPB1. The study combined high-throughput TCR immunosequencing, statistical association of individual TCRs with disease status, and machine learning to predict cytomegalovirus infection status. Every discovery cohort repertoire had been produced on one sequencing platform. To decide whether each TCR beta V gene segment behaved as functional or pseudogenic, an earlier analysis of some 600 of the donors relied on high-throughput TCR beta sequencing. An early release that covered 640 HLA-typed donors contained 250 to 350 gigabases of sequencing data and 85 million to 100 million unique TCR sequences. What the study reported, not specific to this receptor: V-gene and J-gene trimming of TCR beta chains was associated with a missense DCLRE1C variant in a later genetic analysis, and the association was replicated in an independent cohort. Because some donors lacked HLA typing at each locus, the association tests relied only on the typed subset. In vitro tests confirmed that a few of the cytomegalovirus-associated TCR beta chains recognize cytomegalovirus antigens. The authors suggested that the approach could potentially be generalized to other disease states and immunological phenotypes. Across donors, most TCR sequences were observed very rarely, whereas some public TCRs were present in many individuals. Because counts were too low, fewer than 20 rarely observed V segments, including chromosome 9 orphons, were excluded from the earlier analysis of 587 of the donors. In the study, 150 to 200 TCR beta chains were listed as associated with cytomegalovirus. A later analysis found that HLA-associated TCR beta chains were more clonally expanded and had lower generation probabilities than equally common non-associated chains. A further reported finding was that TCR beta sequences accurately predicted the HLA-A and HLA-B alleles for most subjects in the first cohort. The sequencing pipeline was judged likely to have produced a cluster of highly shared sequence variants as a technical artifact. In an earlier analysis of over 550 of the donors, most TCR beta V segments were observed in productive rearrangements about 87% or about 30% of the time, broadly matching IMGT annotations. Specific HLA alleles were associated with over 15,000 TCR beta sequences at a false discovery rate of 0.05 in a later analysis. A later analysis found that TCR association rates varied across HLA loci, with DRB1 alleles showing the most associated TCRs and HLA-C alleles the fewest. The classifier was reported to diagnose cytomegalovirus status with high specificity and sensitivity in both the original and validation cohorts. According to a later analysis, most CMV-associated TCR beta chains appeared to be HLA-restricted, and the HLA associations seemed to be driven largely by CMV exposure. In a later analysis, several top co-occurrence clusters were reported to appear linked to parvovirus B19, influenza, CMV and Epstein-Barr virus. Because the 87-base-pair reads could not distinguish some IMGT-functional V segments, including TRBV6-2 and TRBV6-3, those segments were excluded. Only TCR beta chains were sequenced in this cohort, and the absence of alpha or paired-chain data limited detectable features. Linkage disequilibrium might explain the correlated functional status among segregating V segments, but an unknown experimental factor could not be ruled out. Immune exposure information for the cohort was limited to CMV serostatus. A later genetic analysis reported fewer N-insertions in productive TCRs among donors in an Asian-associated ancestry cluster than the approximately 670-donor mean. When HLA alleles, especially DR and DQ, strongly co-occurred, attributing TCR associations to individual alleles was difficult. Roughly uniform sequencing depth across donors was assumed in presence/absence analyses, although this assumption may not hold.

The cohort was made up of approximately 700 healthy bone marrow donors. At the time of sampling, all cohort members were nominally healthy, though unrecorded immune exposures were likely present. The donor was CMV seropositive and was included in the group of about 290 seropositive cohort members. Each donor provided a peripheral blood sample, and peripheral blood mononuclear cells were used for TCR beta sequencing. Genomic DNA extraction from the blood cell samples was performed with the Qiagen DNeasy Blood Extraction Kit. The method behind the library was the immunoSEQ multiplex PCR assay. A mixture of 60 forward primers for TCR Vbeta segments and 13 reverse primers for TCR Jbeta segments was used in the multiplex PCR. The CDR3 region of rearranged TCR beta genes was amplified from genomic DNA with a multiplex PCR assay. The amplified TCR beta libraries were sequenced on the Illumina HiSeq System as 87-base-pair reads. For the original study's pipeline: A later analysis counted around 72 million unique TCR beta chains across the roughly 700 repertoires, and roughly 10 million of these chains were shared by at least two donors. To remove PCR and sequencing errors, raw reads were error-corrected and collapsed into unique sequences using a nearest-neighbor algorithm that merged closely related sequences. To assign V, D and J gene segments, CDR3 sequences were aligned to IMGT reference sequences. Each retained sequence needed at least a six-nucleotide match to both a V gene segment and a J gene segment. Rearrangements were called productive when the CDR3 lacked stop codons and stayed in frame with V and J; all others were non-productive. Following IMGT convention, CDR3 was defined as the stretch from the second conserved V-encoded cysteine up to the conserved J-encoded phenylalanine. Sequences without an unambiguous match to a single V gene segment were excluded from the earlier analysis of 500 to 700 of the donors. In an earlier analysis of 587 of the donors, a V segment was called functional when productive rearrangements were above 56.7%, and segregating when the standard deviation between donors exceeded 5%. A statistical classification framework was built for diagnosing cytomegalovirus status from the catalog of TCR beta chain sequences. In a later analysis, TCR nucleotide sequences were compared against IMGT/GENE-DB human TR gene sequences so that V and J genes could be assigned. The TCRdist pipeline was used in a later analysis to assign CDR3 sequences and most-parsimonious VDJ recombination scenarios. In a later analysis, each TCR beta chain was defined by its CDR3 amino acid sequence together with its V-gene family, and reads lacking a unique V-gene family were excluded. As a way to deal with suspected cross-contamination and a sequencing artifact, a later analysis dropped 450 to 600 nucleotide sequences that were highly shared and had low generation probability. In a later analysis, a clonal expansion index for each public chain was calculated from normalized within-repertoire ranks of inferred template counts. In a later analysis, generation probabilities were computed using a VDJ recombination model fitted to out-of-frame rearrangements, and the results were checked against IGoR. In a later analysis, TCR-TCR, TCR-HLA and TCR-CMV co-occurrence was scored with hypergeometric tests, and a repertoire-size bias correction was applied to TCR pairs. A later analysis estimated false discovery rates by permuting HLA or CMV assignments 20 times. In a later analysis, co-occurring TCRs were grouped using DBSCAN, with TCRdist sequence similarity added in when clustering inside HLA-allele-positive subsets. Co-occurrence clustering excluded repertoires with fewer than 30,000 or more than 120,000 public chains, plus five with anomalous nucleotide sharing. The table comes from immuneACCESS by way of TCRdb, which keeps in-frame sequences with V and J called. Part of the clones is missing from these tables; in studies checked, under half for an unresolved V gene and the rest for unknown reasons. V and J calls and clone size follow that table, whereas D and trimming were derived from the DNA. For this sample the table gives some 190,000 clones, of which more than 70% were detected only once. The ten biggest clones cover 1.5% to 2% of the sample.

As for this clone: This receptor's antigen is unknown. No much larger clonotype is one base removed from it; base qualities were not supplied.

The germline V gene (reference sequence) provides CDR1 LNHNV and CDR2 YYDKDF. The germline V and J ends show losses of 5 bases and 2 bases respectively, and no gene match explains 6 bases of the junction. Spanning cysteine to phenylalanine, the CDR3 consists of 17 amino acids. Here the CDR3 DNA is all that survives: 51 bases in frame from base 1. This sequence uses TRBV15 and TRBJ2-2; a stretch of 12 junction bases matches TRBD2. The receptor was isolated from a man aged 40-50 years in good health and CMV-seropositive. The sequenced sample was PBMCs. The DNA reads TGTGCCACCAGCGTCCTAGCGGGAGGGCCCAACACCGGGGAGCTGTTTTTT. The translation is CATSVLAGGPNTGELFF.